The 25 T cell receptor beta chains below all came from one sample that was sequenced in a study of neurological immune-mediated disorders. Each CDR3 protein is one row after TCRdb ran MiXCR on the 5' RACE reads. In the table there are more than 30,000 distinct CDR3 sequences, roughly 3.7% of which are singletons. Sequencing input: CD4+ T cells from blood. The source is a woman between 35 and 50 years old in good health.

Ten or more counts support this clonotype. For the CDR3, the DNA is TGTGCCAGCTCGCCCGGGGACAGCCACCAAGAGACCCAGTACTTC. It translates to CASSPGDSHQETQYF. The chain employs TRBV21-1 and TRBJ2-5; TRBD1, as called in the table, went unchecked against the DNA. TRBV21-1 is marked as a pseudogene. This CDR3 has 15 residues.

This clonotype is medium-sized (0.01 to 0.1%). The chain is built from TRBV20-1 and TRBJ2-7, with D perhaps matching TRBD1 (5 bases). The CDR3 runs to 13 residues. Germline-derived CDR1 and CDR2 are DFQATT and SNEGSKA (reference sequence). V lost 6 bases to trimming and J lost 0 bases, with 12 bases between them. CDR3 in DNA: TGCAGTGCGTACCGGACAAACTCCTACGAGCAGTACTTC. It is translated as CSAYRTNSYEQYF.

This clonotype was picked up many times. The rearrangement uses TRBV10-3 and TRBJ2-1, with TRBD2 identical over 8 bases. The trim removed 3 bases at V and 6 bases at J, leaving 7 bases unmatched. Germline V gene lookup returns CDR1 ENHRY and CDR2 SYGVKD. CDR3 length equals 15 residues. CDR3 in amino acids: CAISERAGVRNEQFF. CDR3 DNA sequence: TGTGCCATCAGTGAACGAGCGGGAGTCCGCAATGAGCAGTTCTTC.

This clonotype was recorded many times. The DNA for the CDR3 is TGTGCCATCAGTGACGCGGGTTCTGGGGCCAACGTCCTGACTTTC. Protein: CAISDAGSGANVLTF. This sequence joins TRBV10-3 and TRBJ2-6, with D perhaps TRBD2 (5 bases). This CDR3 spans 15 amino acids. Deletions cut 3 bases from V and 1 base from J, with 7 bases between. Per germline, CDR1 ENHRY and CDR2 SYGVKD.

This chain connects TRBV27 to TRBJ2-7; D gene ambiguous. V shed 2 bases and J shed 2 bases, with 10 bases lying between them. The germline V gene encodes CDR1 MNHEY and CDR2 SMNVEV (reference sequence). The CDR3 has 14 residues. CDR3 nucleotides: TGTGCCAGCAGTTTAAACGGGCCGCCCTACGAGCAGTACTTC. Translating gives CASSLNGPPYEQYF.

The rearrangement uses TRBV7-7 and TRBJ2-1; 8 bases agree with TRBD1. CDR1 is SSHAT, CDR2 FNYEAQ, per germline (reference sequence). V shed 3 bases and J 8 bases; nucleotides not matched to a gene: 15. The CDR3 consists of 17 residues. The CDR3 DNA is TGTGCCAGCAGCTTGGGGGTCGGGTGGACAGGGATGGATGAGCAGTTCTTC. This sequence encodes CASSLGVGWTGMDEQFF.

This chain uses TRBV20-1 with TRBJ2-3, with D possibly TRBD2 on 6 matching bases. V lost 3 bases to trimming and J lost 2 bases, with 15 bases between them. The CDR3 extends over 15 amino acids. Per the germline V gene, CDR1 is DFQATT and CDR2 is SNEGSKA (reference sequence). As DNA, the CDR3 is TGCAGTGCTAGTCACCAAGCGGACTACACAGATACGCAGTATTTT. This translates into CSASHQADYTDTQYF.

Ten or more counts support this clonotype. J is TRBJ1-2 and V is TRBV5-1, with 7 bases matching TRBD1. CDR1 and CDR2 from the germline V gene are SGHRS and YFSETQ. This CDR3 has 15 residues. Losses at the gene ends were 4 bases for V and 4 bases for J; bases not matched to a gene: 10. The CDR3 nucleotides read TGCGCCAGCAGCGAAGGGACAGTCAAAGGCTATGGCTACACCTTC. Translating gives CASSEGTVKGYGYTF.

This clonotype was counted ten times or more. V and J are TRBV5-1 and TRBJ2-6; the D gene is possibly TRBD2 (5 bases). Germline assignment: CDR1 SGHRS and CDR2 YFSETQ. The CDR3 is 15 residues long. Between the trimmed V and J ends, which lost 3 bases and 0 bases, there was a span of 7 bases. The chain's CDR3 is CASSSGISGANVLTF. For the CDR3, the DNA is TGCGCCAGCAGCTCGGGGATCTCTGGGGCCAACGTCCTGACTTTC.

This clonotype occurred a few times. The rearrangement links TRBV2 to TRBJ1-1; no firm D call. Germline V gives CDR1 SNHLY, CDR2 FYNNEI. The CDR3 totals 11 residues. The V and J ends lost 8 bases and 1 base respectively, with 5 bases between them. For the CDR3, the DNA is TGTGCCAGCTCTTGGAACACTGAAGCTTTCTTT. The encoded protein is CASSWNTEAFF.

In this sample, this clonotype turned up many times. The gene calls are TRBV14 and TRBJ2-5; D is perhaps TRBD1 (6 bases). The CDR3 loop spans 14 amino acids. Germline V lookup: CDR1 SGHDN, CDR2 FVKESK. The germline V and J ends were trimmed by 4 bases and 4 bases, with 13 bases remaining between them. The CDR3 loop is CASSRTGQIETQYF. CDR3 DNA sequence: TGTGCCAGCAGCCGGACCGGACAGATAGAGACCCAGTACTTC.

This clonotype was seen ten or more times. V is TRBV12-3 or TRBV12-4 and J is TRBJ1-2, with D possibly being TRBD1 (5 bases). This CDR3 spans 15 amino acids. Trimming removed 3 bases at V and 0 bases at J, with 11 bases between. In DNA, the CDR3 is TGTGCCAGCAGTTTCTCTGGGACGGCTAACTATGGCTACACCTTC. Amino acid sequence: CASSFSGTANYGYTF.

This clonotype was seen at least ten times. The rearrangement uses TRBV12-3 or TRBV12-4 and TRBJ1-2; 10 bases are shared with TRBD1. The CDR3 length is 17 residues. J lost 4 bases, V lost 5 bases, and 13 bases had no gene match. CDR3 in amino acids: CASSPKVGQGWSYGYTF. The CDR3 DNA reads as TGTGCCAGCAGTCCAAAGGTGGGACAGGGGTGGTCCTATGGCTACACCTTC.

This clonotype was found many times. The chain carries TRBV5-1 and TRBJ1-2, with D uncertain. The V end was cut by 0 bases, the J end by 8 bases, with 17 bases between. The CDR3 has 15 residues. CDR1 SGHRS and CDR2 YFSETQ come from the germline V gene. The CDR3 DNA is TGCGCCAGCAGCTTGGAAGGGCATTCCGGTGGGGGCTACACCTTC. Translation: CASSLEGHSGGGYTF. Filled out from reference TRBV5-1 and TRBJ1-2, the complete variable domain reads KAGVTQTPRYLIKTRGQQVTLSCSPISGHRSVSWYQQTPGQGLQFLFEYFSETQRNKGNFPGRFSGRQFSNSRSEMNVSTLELGDSALYLCASSLEGHSGGGYTFGSGTRLTVV.

This clonotype showed up just a few times. This chain uses TRBV20-1 with TRBJ2-3; tentatively, D is TRBD2 (5 bases). The CDR3 totals 13 residues. Trimming shortened V by 6 bases and J by 3 bases, and 13 bases separated the two germline ends. Germline CDR1 reads DFQATT; CDR2 reads SNEGSKA (reference sequence). Here the CDR3 DNA reads TGCAGTGCGTGGCCCGGGGTAACAGATACGCAGTATTTT. Translated, it gives CSAWPGVTDTQYF.

This clonotype has at least ten counts. This rearrangement joins TRBV5-5 to TRBJ1-3; D not certain. Between the trimmed V and J ends, which lost 5 bases and 0 bases, there was a span of 15 bases. The CDR3 runs 16 residues. The germline gives CDR1 SGHKS, CDR2 YYEKEE (reference sequence). CDR3 sequence: CASRAAASRSGNTIYF. The CDR3 bases are TGTGCCAGCAGGGCGGCGGCTTCTCGCTCTGGAAACACCATATATTTT.

This clonotype was recorded many times. The DNA of the CDR3 is TGCAGTGCTAGTCCCGCAGGGGGTTTAGAGGGATTTCAAATTTCGGTCACAGATACGCAGTATTTT. It codes for CSASPAGGLEGFQISVTDTQYF. The V gene is TRBV20-1, the J gene TRBJ2-3, with TRBD1 identical over 7 bases. Germline values: CDR1 DFQATT, CDR2 SNEGSKA (reference sequence). CDR3 size: 22 residues. The V segment lost 3 bases and the J segment 2 bases; nucleotides outside the gene matches: 29.

The chain links TRBV7-2 to TRBJ2-2; 8 bases map to TRBD2. The CDR3 runs to 17 residues. The junction had 5 bases not matched to a gene; V was cut back by 2 bases and J by 0 bases. CDR1 is SGHTA and CDR2 is FQGNSA in the germline V gene. The DNA of the CDR3 is TGTGCCAGCAGCTTAAACCGGGGGGGGTCGAACACCGGGGAGCTGTTTTTT. Translation gives CASSLNRGGSNTGELFF. Combining the CDR3 with reference TRBV7-2 and TRBJ2-2 gives the whole variable domain GAGVSQSPSNKVTEKGKDVELRCDPISGHTALYWYRQSLGQGLEFLIYFQGNSAPDKSGLPSDRFSAERTGGSVSTLTIQRTQQEDSAVYLCASSLNRGGSNTGELFFGEGSRLTVL.

The sample holds many counts of this clonotype. This sequence joins TRBV15 and TRBJ1-6; TRBD1 might be the D (6 bases). CDR1 LNHNV and CDR2 YYDKDF come from the germline V gene (reference sequence). This CDR3 comprises 15 residues. V lost 5 bases and J 4 bases, leaving 12 bases between the germline ends. CDR3: CATSGGTGYNSPLHF. The CDR3 bases are TGTGCCACCAGCGGAGGAACAGGGTATAATTCACCCCTCCACTTT.

This clonotype was seen many times. This CDR3 is CSARDSGQGRSGANVLTF. CDR3 nucleotide sequence: TGCAGTGCTAGAGATAGTGGGCAGGGTAGGTCTGGGGCCAACGTCCTGACTTTC. The V call is TRBV20-1, the J call TRBJ2-6; TRBD1 might be the D (5 bases). V was clipped by 0 bases and J by 1 base, with 16 bases between them. Germline assignment: CDR1 DFQATT and CDR2 SNEGSKA (reference sequence). There are 18 residues in the CDR3.

This clonotype was recorded at least ten times. The chain couples TRBV20-1 to TRBJ2-5, with D hard to call. There are 13 residues in the CDR3. CDR1 is DFQATT and CDR2 is SNEGSKA in the germline V gene (reference sequence). Between the trimmed V and J ends, which lost 4 bases and 5 bases, there was a span of 14 bases. As DNA, the CDR3 is TGCAGTGCTACTTACAGCTTTGGGGAGACCCAGTACTTC. This translates into CSATYSFGETQYF.

This clonotype was seen many times. The chain has TRBV6-1 and TRBJ2-7, with D unresolved. The CDR3 is 16 amino acids. V was trimmed by 0 bases and J by 3 bases, leaving 15 bases between them. Per the germline V gene, CDR1 is MNHNS and CDR2 is SASEGT. CDR3 DNA: TGTGCCAGCAGTGAAGCCCCTCAAGGCGAGGACTACGAGCAGTACTTC. Residues: CASSEAPQGEDYEQYF.

This clonotype came up many times. The rearrangement links TRBV28 to TRBJ2-5; a possible D gene is TRBD1 (7 bases). This CDR3 spans 15 amino acids. Trimming left V 8 bases short and J 1 base short, with 17 bases between. Germline V gives CDR1 MDHEN, CDR2 SYDVKM. The CDR3: CASRGSGGTQETQYF. The CDR3 nucleotides read TGTGCCAGCCGGGGATCAGGGGGGACCCAAGAGACCCAGTACTTC.

This clonotype was counted ten times or more. The chain links TRBV12-3 or TRBV12-4 to TRBJ1-5; a possible D gene is TRBD1 (5 bases). This CDR3 spans 17 amino acids. V was cut by 2 bases and J by 3 bases, with 17 bases left in between. The CDR3 protein is CASSLRRGTAPNQPQHF. CDR3 nucleotide sequence: TGTGCCAGCAGTTTAAGGAGGGGCACAGCCCCCAATCAGCCCCAGCATTTT.

This clonotype was seen repeatedly, ten times or more. The chain combines TRBV5-1 with TRBJ2-5; tentative D call: TRBD2 (6 bases). The CDR3 is 15 amino acids. Germline V CDR1 and CDR2: SGHRS, YFSETQ. Between the trimmed V and J ends, which lost 0 bases and 1 base, there was a span of 10 bases. This chain's CDR3 is CASSLEAGLQETQYF. The CDR3 DNA sequence: TGCGCCAGCAGCTTGGAAGCGGGTCTCCAAGAGACCCAGTACTTC. Drawing the rest from reference TRBV5-1 and TRBJ2-5, the complete variable domain is KAGVTQTPRYLIKTRGQQVTLSCSPISGHRSVSWYQQTPGQGLQFLFEYFSETQRNKGNFPGRFSGRQFSNSRSEMNVSTLELGDSALYLCASSLEAGLQETQYFGPGTRLLVL.